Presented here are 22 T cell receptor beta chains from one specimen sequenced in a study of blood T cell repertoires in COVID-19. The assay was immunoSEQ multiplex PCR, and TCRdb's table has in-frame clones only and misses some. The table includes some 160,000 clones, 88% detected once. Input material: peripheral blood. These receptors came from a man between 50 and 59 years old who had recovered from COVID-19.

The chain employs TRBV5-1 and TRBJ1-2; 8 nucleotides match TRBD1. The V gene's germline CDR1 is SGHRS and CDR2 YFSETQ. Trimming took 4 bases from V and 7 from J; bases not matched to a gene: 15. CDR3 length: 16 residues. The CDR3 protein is CASSPNGQGRGGGYTF. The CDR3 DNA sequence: TGCGCCAGCAGCCCGAACGGACAGGGCCGGGGAGGTGGCTACACCTTC.

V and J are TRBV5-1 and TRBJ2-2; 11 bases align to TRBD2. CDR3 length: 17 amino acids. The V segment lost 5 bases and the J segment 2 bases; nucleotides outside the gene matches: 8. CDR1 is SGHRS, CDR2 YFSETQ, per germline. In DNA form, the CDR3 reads TGCGCCAGCAGGGGTGGACTAGCGGGCCGAAACACCGGGGAGCTGTTTTTT. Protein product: CASRGGLAGRNTGELFF.

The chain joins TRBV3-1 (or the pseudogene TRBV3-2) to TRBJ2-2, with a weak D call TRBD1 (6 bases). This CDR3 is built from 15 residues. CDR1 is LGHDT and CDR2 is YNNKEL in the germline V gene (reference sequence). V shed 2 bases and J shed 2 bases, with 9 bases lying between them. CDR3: CASSQWDINTGELFF. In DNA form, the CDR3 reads TGTGCCAGCAGCCAATGGGACATCAACACCGGGGAGCTGTTTTTT.

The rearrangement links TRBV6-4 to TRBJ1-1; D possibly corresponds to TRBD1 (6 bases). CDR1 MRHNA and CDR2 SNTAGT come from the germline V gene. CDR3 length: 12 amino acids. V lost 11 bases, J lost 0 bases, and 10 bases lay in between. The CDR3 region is CAGGQLNTEAFF. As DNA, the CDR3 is TGTGCCGGGGGACAATTGAACACTGAAGCTTTCTTT.

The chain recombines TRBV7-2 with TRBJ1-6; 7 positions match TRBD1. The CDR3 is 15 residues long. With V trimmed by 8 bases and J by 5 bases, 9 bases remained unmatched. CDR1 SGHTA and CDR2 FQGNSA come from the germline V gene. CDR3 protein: CASLLNRGHNSPLHF. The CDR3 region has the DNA TGTGCCAGCCTACTAAACAGGGGCCATAATTCACCCCTCCACTTT.

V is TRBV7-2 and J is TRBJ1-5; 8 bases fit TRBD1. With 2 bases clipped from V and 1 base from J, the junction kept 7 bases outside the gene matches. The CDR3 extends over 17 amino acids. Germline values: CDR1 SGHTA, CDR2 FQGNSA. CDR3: CASSLSPRQGSNQPQHF. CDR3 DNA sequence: TGTGCCAGCAGCTTAAGTCCTCGACAGGGGAGCAATCAGCCCCAGCATTTT.

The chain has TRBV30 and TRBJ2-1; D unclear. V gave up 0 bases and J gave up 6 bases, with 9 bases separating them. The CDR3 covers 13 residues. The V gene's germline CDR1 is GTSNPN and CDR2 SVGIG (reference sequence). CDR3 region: CAWSVQGGNEQFF. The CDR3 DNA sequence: TGTGCCTGGAGTGTACAAGGCGGCAATGAGCAGTTCTTC.

As DNA, the CDR3 is TGCGCCAGCAGCCCCCGACTAGCGGGAGCGGGCGAGCAGTACTTC. Encoded protein: CASSPRLAGAGEQYF. The chain couples TRBV4-3 to TRBJ2-7; 12 bases line up with TRBD2. The germline CDR1 and CDR2 sequences are LGHNA and YSLEER. The CDR3 totals 15 residues. The J segment lost 6 bases and the V segment lost 4 bases, leaving 7 bases of the junction unmatched.

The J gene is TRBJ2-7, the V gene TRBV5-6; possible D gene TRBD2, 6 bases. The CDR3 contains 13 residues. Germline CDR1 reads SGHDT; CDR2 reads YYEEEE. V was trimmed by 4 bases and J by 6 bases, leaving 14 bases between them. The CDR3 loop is CASSPPGVSEQYF. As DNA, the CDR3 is TGTGCCAGCAGCCCGCCGGGGGTGAGCGAGCAGTACTTC.

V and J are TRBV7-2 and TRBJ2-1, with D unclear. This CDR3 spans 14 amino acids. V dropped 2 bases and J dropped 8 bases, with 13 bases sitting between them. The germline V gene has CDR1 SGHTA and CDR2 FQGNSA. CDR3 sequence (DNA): TGTGCCAGCAGCTTATACGTTATGGGCGATGAGCAGTTCTTC. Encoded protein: CASSLYVMGDEQFF. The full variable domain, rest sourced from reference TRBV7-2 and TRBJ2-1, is GAGVSQSPSNKVTEKGKDVELRCDPISGHTALYWYRQSLGQGLEFLIYFQGNSAPDKSGLPSDRFSAERTGGSVSTLTIQRTQQEDSAVYLCASSLYVMGDEQFFGPGTRLTVL.

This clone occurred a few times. DNA for the CDR3: TGTGCCAGCAGCGCTTCTAGCGCTAAAAGCTCCTACAATGAGCAGTTCTTC. Amino acids: CASSASSAKSSYNEQFF. The chain is built from TRBV7-9 and TRBJ2-1, with a weak D call TRBD2 (6 bases). V dropped 5 bases and J dropped 0 bases, with 17 bases sitting between them. Germline V lookup: CDR1 SEHNR, CDR2 FQNEAQ (reference sequence). The CDR3 spans 17 residues.

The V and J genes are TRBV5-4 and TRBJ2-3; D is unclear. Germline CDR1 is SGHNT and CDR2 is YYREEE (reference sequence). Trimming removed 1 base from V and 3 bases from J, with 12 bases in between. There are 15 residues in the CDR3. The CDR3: CASSLTLGSTDTQYF. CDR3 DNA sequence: TGTGCCAGCAGCTTGACTCTGGGCTCGACAGATACGCAGTATTTT.

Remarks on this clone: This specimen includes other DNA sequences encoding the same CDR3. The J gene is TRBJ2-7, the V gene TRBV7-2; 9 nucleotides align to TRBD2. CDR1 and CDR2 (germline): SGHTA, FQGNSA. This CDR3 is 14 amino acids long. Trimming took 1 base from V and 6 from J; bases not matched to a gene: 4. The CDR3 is CASSLGLAGSEQYF. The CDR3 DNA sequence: TGTGCCAGCAGCTTAGGTCTAGCGGGGTCCGAGCAGTACTTC.

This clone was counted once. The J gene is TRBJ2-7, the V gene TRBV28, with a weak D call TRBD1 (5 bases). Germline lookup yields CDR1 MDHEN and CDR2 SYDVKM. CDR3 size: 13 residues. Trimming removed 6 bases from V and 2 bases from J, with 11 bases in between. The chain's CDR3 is CASRTARPYEQYF. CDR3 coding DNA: TGTGCCAGCAGGACAGCCAGACCCTACGAGCAGTACTTC. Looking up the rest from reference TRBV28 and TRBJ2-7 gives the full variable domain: DVKVTQSSRYLVKRTGEKVFLECVQDMDHENMFWYRQDPGLGLRLIYFSYDVKMKEKGDIPEGYSVSREKKERFSLILESASTNQTSMYLCASRTARPYEQYFGPGTRLTVT.

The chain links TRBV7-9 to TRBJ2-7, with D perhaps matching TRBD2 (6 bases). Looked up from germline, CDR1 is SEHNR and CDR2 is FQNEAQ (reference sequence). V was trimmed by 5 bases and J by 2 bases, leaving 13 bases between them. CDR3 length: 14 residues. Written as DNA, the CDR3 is TGTGCCAGCAGCATTCAACTAGCACCCTACGAGCAGTACTTC. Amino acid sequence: CASSIQLAPYEQYF. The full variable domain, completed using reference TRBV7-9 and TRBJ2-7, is DTGVSQNPRHKITKRGQNVTFRCDPISEHNRLYWYRQTLGQGPEFLTYFQNEAQLEKSRLLSDRFSAERPKGSFSTLEIQRTEQGDSAMYLCASSIQLAPYEQYFGPGTRLTVT.

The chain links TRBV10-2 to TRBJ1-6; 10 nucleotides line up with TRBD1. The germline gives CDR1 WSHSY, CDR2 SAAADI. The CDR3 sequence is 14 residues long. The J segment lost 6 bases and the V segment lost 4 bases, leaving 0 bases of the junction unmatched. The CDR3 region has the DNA TGCGCCAGCAGTGGGGACAGGGGTAATTCACCCCTCCACTTT. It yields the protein CASSGDRGNSPLHF.

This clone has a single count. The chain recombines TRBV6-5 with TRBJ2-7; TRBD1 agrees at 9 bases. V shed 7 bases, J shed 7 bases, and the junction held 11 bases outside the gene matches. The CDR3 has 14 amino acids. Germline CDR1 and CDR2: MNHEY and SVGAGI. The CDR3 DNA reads TGTGCCAGCATTCCCGGGACAGGGCTCTTAGAGCAGTACTTC. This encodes CASIPGTGLLEQYF.

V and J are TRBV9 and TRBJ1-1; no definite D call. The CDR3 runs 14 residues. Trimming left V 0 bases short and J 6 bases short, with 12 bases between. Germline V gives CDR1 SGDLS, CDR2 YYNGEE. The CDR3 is CASSVGVMGAEAFF. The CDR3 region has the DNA TGTGCCAGCAGCGTAGGTGTGATGGGCGCTGAAGCTTTCTTT.

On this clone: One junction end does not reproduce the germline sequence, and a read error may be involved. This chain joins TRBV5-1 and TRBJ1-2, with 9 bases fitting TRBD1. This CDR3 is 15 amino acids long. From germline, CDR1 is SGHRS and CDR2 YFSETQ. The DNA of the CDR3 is TGCGCCAGCAGATTGGCGGGACAGGGTCTCGATGGCTACACCTTC. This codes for CASRLAGQGLDGYTF.

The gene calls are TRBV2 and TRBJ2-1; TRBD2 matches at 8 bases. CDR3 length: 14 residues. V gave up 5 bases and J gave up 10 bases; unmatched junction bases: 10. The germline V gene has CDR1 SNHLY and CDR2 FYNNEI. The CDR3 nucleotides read TGTGCCAGCAGTTCTCGGACTAGCTCCCGGGAGCAGTTCTTC. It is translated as CASSSRTSSREQFF.

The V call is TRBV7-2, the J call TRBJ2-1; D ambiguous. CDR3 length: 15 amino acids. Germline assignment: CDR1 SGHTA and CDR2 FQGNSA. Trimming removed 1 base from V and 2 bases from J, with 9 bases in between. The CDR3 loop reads CASSLDLSTYNEQFF. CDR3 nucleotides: TGTGCCAGCAGCTTAGATTTGTCTACCTACAATGAGCAGTTCTTC.

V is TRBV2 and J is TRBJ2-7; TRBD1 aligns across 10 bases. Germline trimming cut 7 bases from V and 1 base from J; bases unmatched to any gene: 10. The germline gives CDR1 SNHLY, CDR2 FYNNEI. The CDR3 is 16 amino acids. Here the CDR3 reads CASTRGDRGLSYEQYF. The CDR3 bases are TGTGCCAGCACCCGGGGGGACAGGGGTTTGTCCTACGAGCAGTACTTC.